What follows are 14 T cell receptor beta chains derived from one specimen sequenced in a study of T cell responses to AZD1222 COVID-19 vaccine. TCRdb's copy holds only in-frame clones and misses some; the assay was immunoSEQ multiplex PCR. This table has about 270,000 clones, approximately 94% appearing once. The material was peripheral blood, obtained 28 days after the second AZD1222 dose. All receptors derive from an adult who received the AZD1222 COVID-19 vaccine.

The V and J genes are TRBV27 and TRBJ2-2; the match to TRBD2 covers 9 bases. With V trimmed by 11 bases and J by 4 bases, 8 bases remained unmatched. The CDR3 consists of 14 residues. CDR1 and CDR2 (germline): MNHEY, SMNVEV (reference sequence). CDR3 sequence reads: CAPSAGGPTGELFF. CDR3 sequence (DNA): TGTGCCCCCTCCGCGGGAGGGCCCACCGGGGAGCTGTTTTTT.

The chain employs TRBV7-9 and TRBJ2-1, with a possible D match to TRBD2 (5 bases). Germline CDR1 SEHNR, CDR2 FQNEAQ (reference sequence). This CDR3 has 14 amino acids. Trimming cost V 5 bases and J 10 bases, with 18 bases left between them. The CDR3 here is CASSPLDSPREQFF. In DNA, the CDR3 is TGTGCCAGCAGCCCACTAGATTCCCCTAGAGAGCAGTTCTTC.

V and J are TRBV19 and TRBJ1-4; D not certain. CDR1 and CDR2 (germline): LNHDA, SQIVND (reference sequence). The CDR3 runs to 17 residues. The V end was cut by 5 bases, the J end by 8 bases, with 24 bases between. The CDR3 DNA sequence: TGTGCCAGTAGTGCCGGCAGGCCAGGACCAACTATGGAAAAACTGTTTTTT. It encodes CASSAGRPGPTMEKLFF.

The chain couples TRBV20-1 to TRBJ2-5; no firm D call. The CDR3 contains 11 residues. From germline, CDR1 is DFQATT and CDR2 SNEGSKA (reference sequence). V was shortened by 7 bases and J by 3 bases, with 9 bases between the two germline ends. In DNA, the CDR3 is TGCAGTGGTCGGATAAAAGAGACCCAGTACTTC. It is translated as CSGRIKETQYF.

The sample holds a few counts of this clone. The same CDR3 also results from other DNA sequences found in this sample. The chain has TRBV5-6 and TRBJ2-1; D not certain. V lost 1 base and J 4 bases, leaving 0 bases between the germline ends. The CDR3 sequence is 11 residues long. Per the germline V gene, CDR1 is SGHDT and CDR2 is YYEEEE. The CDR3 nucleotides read TGTGCCAGCAGCTTGTACAATGAGCAGTTCTTC. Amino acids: CASSLYNEQFF.

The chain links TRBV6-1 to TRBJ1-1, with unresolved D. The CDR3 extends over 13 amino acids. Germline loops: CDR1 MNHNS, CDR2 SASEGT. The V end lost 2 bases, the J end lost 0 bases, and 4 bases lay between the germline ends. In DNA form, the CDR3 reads TGTGCCAGCAGTGAACCCCTGAACACTGAAGCTTTCTTT. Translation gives CASSEPLNTEAFF.

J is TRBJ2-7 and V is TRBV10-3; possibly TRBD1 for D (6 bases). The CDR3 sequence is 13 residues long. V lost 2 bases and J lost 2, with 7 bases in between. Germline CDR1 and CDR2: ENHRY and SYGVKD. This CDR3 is CAISEGTTYEQYF. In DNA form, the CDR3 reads TGTGCCATCAGTGAGGGGACAACCTACGAGCAGTACTTC.

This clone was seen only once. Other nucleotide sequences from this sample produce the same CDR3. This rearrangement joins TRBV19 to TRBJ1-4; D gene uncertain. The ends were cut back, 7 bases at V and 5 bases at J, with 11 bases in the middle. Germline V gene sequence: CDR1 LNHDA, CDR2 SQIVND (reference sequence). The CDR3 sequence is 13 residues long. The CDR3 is CASTPSGNEKLFF. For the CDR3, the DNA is TGTGCCAGTACCCCCTCGGGGAATGAAAAACTGTTTTTT.

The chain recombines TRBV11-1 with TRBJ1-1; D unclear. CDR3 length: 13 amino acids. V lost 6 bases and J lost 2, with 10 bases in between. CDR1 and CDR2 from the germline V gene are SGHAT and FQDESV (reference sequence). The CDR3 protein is CASSLRVNTEAFF. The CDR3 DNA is TGTGCCAGCAGTCTGAGAGTAAACACTGAAGCTTTCTTT.

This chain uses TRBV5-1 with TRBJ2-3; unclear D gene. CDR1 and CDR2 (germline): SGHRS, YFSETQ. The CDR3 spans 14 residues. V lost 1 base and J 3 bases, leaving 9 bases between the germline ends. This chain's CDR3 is CASSLWGETDTQYF. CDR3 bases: TGCGCCAGCAGCTTGTGGGGTGAGACAGATACGCAGTATTTT.

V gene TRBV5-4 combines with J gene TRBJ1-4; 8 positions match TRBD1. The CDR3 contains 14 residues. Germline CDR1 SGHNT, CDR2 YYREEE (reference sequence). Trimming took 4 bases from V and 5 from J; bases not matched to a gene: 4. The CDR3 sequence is CASSPGQENEKLFF. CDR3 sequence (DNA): TGTGCCAGCAGCCCGGGACAGGAAAATGAAAAACTGTTTTTT.

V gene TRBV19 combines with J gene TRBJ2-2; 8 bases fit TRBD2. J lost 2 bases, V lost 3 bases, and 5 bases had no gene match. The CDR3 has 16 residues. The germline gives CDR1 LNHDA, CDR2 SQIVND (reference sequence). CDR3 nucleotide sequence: TGTGCCAGTAGTATCAGGACTAGCCTTAACACCGGGGAGCTGTTTTTT. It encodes CASSIRTSLNTGELFF. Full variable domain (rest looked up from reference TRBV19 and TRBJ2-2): DGGITQSPKYLFRKEGQNVTLSCEQNLNHDAMYWYRQDPGQGLRLIYYSQIVNDFQKGDIAEGYSVSREKKESFPLTVTSAQKNPTAFYLCASSIRTSLNTGELFFGEGSRLTVL.

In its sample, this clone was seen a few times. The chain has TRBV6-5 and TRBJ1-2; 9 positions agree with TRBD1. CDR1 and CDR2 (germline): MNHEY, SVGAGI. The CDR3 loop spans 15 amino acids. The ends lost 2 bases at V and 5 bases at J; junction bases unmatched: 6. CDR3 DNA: TGTGCCAGCAGTTACGGGGGACAGGGAAGTTATGGCTACACCTTC. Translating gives CASSYGGQGSYGYTF.

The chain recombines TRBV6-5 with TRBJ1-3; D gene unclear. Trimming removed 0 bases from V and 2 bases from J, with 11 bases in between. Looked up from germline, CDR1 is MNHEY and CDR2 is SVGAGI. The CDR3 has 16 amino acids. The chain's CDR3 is CASSYSPASPGNTIYF. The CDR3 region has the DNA TGTGCCAGCAGTTACTCGCCAGCGAGTCCTGGAAACACCATATATTTT.